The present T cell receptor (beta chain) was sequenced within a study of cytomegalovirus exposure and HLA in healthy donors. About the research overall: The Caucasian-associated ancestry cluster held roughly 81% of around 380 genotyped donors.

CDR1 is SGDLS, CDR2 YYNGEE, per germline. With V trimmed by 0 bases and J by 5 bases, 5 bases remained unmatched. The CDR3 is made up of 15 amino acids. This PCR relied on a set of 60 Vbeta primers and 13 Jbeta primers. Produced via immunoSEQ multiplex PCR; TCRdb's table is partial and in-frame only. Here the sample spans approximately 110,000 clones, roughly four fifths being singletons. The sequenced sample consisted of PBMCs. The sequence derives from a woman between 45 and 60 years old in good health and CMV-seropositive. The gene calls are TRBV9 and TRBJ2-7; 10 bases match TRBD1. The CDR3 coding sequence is TGTGCCAGCAGCGTAGCAGGGACAGGGGACCACGAGCAGTACTTC. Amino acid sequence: CASSVAGTGDHEQYF.